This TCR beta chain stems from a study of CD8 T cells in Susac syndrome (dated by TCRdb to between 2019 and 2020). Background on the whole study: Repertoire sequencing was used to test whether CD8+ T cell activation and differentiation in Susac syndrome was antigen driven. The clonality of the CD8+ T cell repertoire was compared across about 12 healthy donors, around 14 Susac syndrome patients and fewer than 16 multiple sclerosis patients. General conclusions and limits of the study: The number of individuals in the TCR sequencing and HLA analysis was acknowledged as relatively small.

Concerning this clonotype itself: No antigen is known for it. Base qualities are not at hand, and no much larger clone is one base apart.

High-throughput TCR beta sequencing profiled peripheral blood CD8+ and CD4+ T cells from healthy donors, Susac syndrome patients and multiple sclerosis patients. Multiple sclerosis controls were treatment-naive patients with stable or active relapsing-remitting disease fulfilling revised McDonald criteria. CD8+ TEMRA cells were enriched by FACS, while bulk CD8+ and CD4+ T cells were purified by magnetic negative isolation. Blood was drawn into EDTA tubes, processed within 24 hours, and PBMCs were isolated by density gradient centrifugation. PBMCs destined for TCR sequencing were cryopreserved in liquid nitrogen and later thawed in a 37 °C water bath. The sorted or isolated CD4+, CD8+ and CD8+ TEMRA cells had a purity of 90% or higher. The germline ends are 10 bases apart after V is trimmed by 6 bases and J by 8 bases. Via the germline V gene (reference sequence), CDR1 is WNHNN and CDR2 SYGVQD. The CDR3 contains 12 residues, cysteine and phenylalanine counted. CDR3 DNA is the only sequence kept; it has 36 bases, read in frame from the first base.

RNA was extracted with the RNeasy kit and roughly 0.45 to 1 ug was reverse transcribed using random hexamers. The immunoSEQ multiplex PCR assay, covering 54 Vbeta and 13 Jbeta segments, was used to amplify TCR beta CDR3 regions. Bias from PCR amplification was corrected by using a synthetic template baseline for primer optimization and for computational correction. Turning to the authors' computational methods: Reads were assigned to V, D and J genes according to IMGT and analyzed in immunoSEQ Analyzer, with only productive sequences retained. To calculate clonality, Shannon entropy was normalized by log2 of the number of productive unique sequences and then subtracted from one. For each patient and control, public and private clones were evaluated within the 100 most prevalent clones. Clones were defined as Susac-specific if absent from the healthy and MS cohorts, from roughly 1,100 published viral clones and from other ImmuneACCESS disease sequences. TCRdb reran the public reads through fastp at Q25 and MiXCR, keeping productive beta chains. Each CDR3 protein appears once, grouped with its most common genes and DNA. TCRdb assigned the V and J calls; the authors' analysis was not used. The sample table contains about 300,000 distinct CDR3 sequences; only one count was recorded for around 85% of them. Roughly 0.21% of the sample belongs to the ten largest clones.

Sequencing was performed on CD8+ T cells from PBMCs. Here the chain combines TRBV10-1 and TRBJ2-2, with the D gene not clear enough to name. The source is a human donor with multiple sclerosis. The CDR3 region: CASSEDRGELFF. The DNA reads TGCGCCAGCAGCGAGGACCGAGGGGAGCTGTTTTTT.